A selection of T cell receptor beta chains follows, all from one sample in a study of molecular identifiers for immune sequencing clone quantification. From the PCR reads, TCRdb called clonotypes with MiXCR, one entry per CDR3 protein. The profile shows some 100,000 distinct CDR3 sequences, 36% of them singletons. Material for sequencing was naive CD8+ T cells from blood, with Jurkat cell RNA spiked in. The receptors originated from a human donor in good health. Some libraries in this study had Jurkat cell RNA spiked in. The CDR3 runs from the conserved cysteine through the conserved F or W. A D gene is named only where the DNA matches it firmly. Where a row states a size, it is once, few, many or the class of an expanded clone; other rows omit it.

many	NA	TRBV2	TRBJ1-5	TGTGCCAGCAGTGCTAGCAATCAGCCCCAGCATTTT	CASSASNQPQHF
NA	NA	TRBV28	TRBJ2-2	TGTGCCAGCAGGCCAAGACGTAGAGAGAACACCGGGGAGCTGTTTTTT	CASRPRRRENTGELFF
NA	NA	TRBV6-2/TRBV6-3	TRBJ1-6	TGTGCCAGTACCGACAGTTCAGCCTCACCCCACCACTTT	CASTDSSASPHHF
NA	NA	TRBV11-2	TRBJ2-3	TGTGCCAGCAGCTTCAGACAAGACACAGATACGCAGTATTTT	CASSFRQDTDTQYF
few	NA	TRBV5-1	TRBJ2-1	TGCGCCAGCAGCCGGAATCGGGCAGGGTCCTACAATGAGCAGTTCTTC	CASSRNRAGSYNEQFF
NA	NA	TRBV6-2/TRBV6-3	TRBJ2-1	TGTGCCAGCAGCCCCGGGACGGATCAATACAATGAGCAGTTCTTC	CASSPGTDQYNEQFF
NA	NA	TRBV28	TRBJ1-1	TGTGCCAGCAGGCGCTGTCTAGAAAACACTGAAGCTTTCTTT	CASRRCLENTEAFF
many	NA	TRBV6-1	TRBJ2-3	TGTGCCAGCAGTTCCTCTGCCGCCACAGATACGCAGTATTTT	CASSSSAATDTQYF
NA	NA	TRBV27	TRBJ2-1	TGTGCCAGCGGCTGGGCCGGGACAACTCTGTACAATGAGCAGTTCTTC	CASGWAGTTLYNEQFF
NA	TRBD2	TRBV27	TRBJ2-3	TGTGCCAGCAGTTTGGAAACTAGCGGCACAGATACGCAGTATTTT	CASSLETSGTDTQYF
few	NA	TRBV12-3/TRBV12-4	TRBJ2-1	TGTGCCAGCGGATACAGGGACTTGGGATACAATGAGCAGTTCTTC	CASGYRDLGYNEQFF
many	TRBD2	TRBV29-1	TRBJ2-7	TGCAGCGTTGAAAATACGGAGCGGGAGGGCCCGTATCTGTACTTC	CSVENTEREGPYLYF
many	NA	TRBV5-6	TRBJ2-7	TGTGCCAGCAGCTTGGGCCAGTACACCTACGAGCAGTACTTC	CASSLGQYTYEQYF
many	NA	TRBV28	TRBJ1-5	TGTGCCAGCAGTTTATTGGCAGGGGCAACCTATCAGCCCCAGCATTTT	CASSLLAGATYQPQHF
few	TRBD2	TRBV28	TRBJ2-3	TGTGCCAGCGAAGCGGGGACAGATACGCAGTATTTT	CASEAGTDTQYF
few	NA	TRBV6-6	TRBJ2-3	TGTGCCAGCAGTTACGGCGGGACAGTGACAGATACGCAGTATTTT	CASSYGGTVTDTQYF
NA	TRBD1	TRBV28	TRBJ1-5	TGTGCCAGCAAGACCGGGACAGGGGAAGATCAGCCCCAGCATTTT	CASKTGTGEDQPQHF
many	TRBD2	TRBV7-9	TRBJ2-7	TGTGCCAGCAGTAAGACAACTAGCGCTCTTACCTACGAGCAGTACTTC	CASSKTTSALTYEQYF
NA	NA	TRBV12-3/TRBV12-4	TRBJ2-3	TGTGCCAGCAGGACGGACAGACGGAGGGATACGCAGTATTTT	CASRTDRRRDTQYF
NA	TRBD1	TRBV19	TRBJ1-1	TGTGCCAGTAGTCCCCACAGGGGTGGGGACCCCACTGAAGCTTTCTTT	CASSPHRGGDPTEAFF
NA	NA	TRBV11-3	TRBJ2-5	TGTGCCAGCAGCCCTTGGGGGGCCCAGTACTTC	CASSPWGAQYF
few	NA	TRBV4-2	TRBJ2-7	TGTGCCAGCGGCCAAGTTAGCGACAGCTCCTACGAGCAGTACTTC	CASGQVSDSSYEQYF
many	NA	TRBV2	TRBJ1-4	TGTGCCAGCAGAGGCAGGGTGCCTAATGAAAAACTGTTTTTT	CASRGRVPNEKLFF
NA	NA	TRBV2	TRBJ2-5	TGTGCCAGCAGCCCACCGGCGGCCAGGGAGCCCCAGTACTTC	CASSPPAAREPQYF
NA	TRBD2	TRBV7-9	TRBJ2-1	TGTGCCAGCAGCGACGAGCTCCGACTAGCGGGAGGGTCCTACGATGAGCAGTTCTTC	CASSDELRLAGGSYDEQFF
NA	NA	TRBV28	TRBJ2-7	TGTGTCAGCAGTTCCCCGAAGAAAGACTACGAGCAGTACTTC	CVSSSPKKDYEQYF
NA	TRBD2	TRBV7-2	TRBJ2-3	TGTGCCAGCCCCCCAGGAACAAGCGGGATATGGGGGAACACAGATACGCAGAATTTT	CASPPGTSGIWGNTDTQNF
many	TRBD1	TRBV14	TRBJ1-5	TGTGCCAGCAGCCTATGGACAGGGGAGCCCCAGCATTTT	CASSLWTGEPQHF
few	NA	TRBV28	TRBJ1-1	TGTGCCAGCAGACATAATGGGTTCCGGACTGAAGCTTTCTTT	CASRHNGFRTEAFF
NA	NA	TRBV5-3	TRBJ2-1	TGTGCCAGCACGAGTCCCGCTAAACTCAATGAGCAGTTCTTC	CASTSPAKLNEQFF
few	NA	TRBV12-3/TRBV12-4	TRBJ1-6	TGTGCCAGCAGTTTAGGGGAGCTCCTCCACTTT	CASSLGELLHF
few	NA	TRBV27	TRBJ2-7	TGTGCCAGCAGTTACTACCGACCGGGTGGGGGGTACGAGCAGTACTTC	CASSYYRPGGGYEQYF
few	NA	TRBV13	TRBJ1-6	TGTGCCAGCAGTTCAACTCCAGACGGTTATAATTCACCCCTCCACTTT	CASSSTPDGYNSPLHF
NA	NA	TRBV28	TRBJ2-7	TGTGCCAGCAGTTTAATTCTACTCTGGGGGTCTGGTGAGCAGTACTTC	CASSLILLWGSGEQYF
NA	TRBD1	TRBV6-9	TRBJ2-1	TGTGCCGCCGTCGTACAGGGGGCTTACAATGAGCAGTTCTTC	CAAVVQGAYNEQFF
few	NA	TRBV7-9	TRBJ1-5	TGTGCCAGCAGCTTAGGGGCCAGCAATCAGCCCCAGCATTTT	CASSLGASNQPQHF
NA	NA	TRBV27	TRBJ1-5	TGTGCCAGTCCCGAGGGTAATAGCAATCAGCCCCAGCATTTT	CASPEGNSNQPQHF
NA	TRBD1	TRBV27	TRBJ2-7	TGTGCCAGCAGTTTATGGGGGACAGGGGGCCACGAGCAGTACTTC	CASSLWGTGGHEQYF
once	NA	TRBV2	TRBJ2-2	TGTGCCAGCACTCGGGAGAACGTCCGGGAGCTGTTTTTT	CASTRENVRELFF
NA	TRBD2	TRBV24-1	TRBJ2-2	TGTGCCACCGTGGGACTAGCGGGAGCCGGGGAGCTGTATTTT	CATVGLAGAGELYF
few	NA	TRBV9	TRBJ1-4	TGTGCCGGCAGCTTAGAGGGACATCCGGCAACTAATGAAAAACTGTTTTTT	CAGSLEGHPATNEKLFF
NA	NA	TRBV6-6	TRBJ1-1	TGTGCCAGCAGTCCCACTATGAACACTGAAGCTTTCTTT	CASSPTMNTEAFF
many	NA	TRBV29-1	TRBJ2-3	TGCAGCGTTGAGGGGTTTGATGTAAATACGCAGTATTTT	CSVEGFDVNTQYF
few	NA	TRBV9	TRBJ2-5	TGTGCCAGCAGCGTAGATTTCAGGGCCCACCAAGAGACCCAGTACTTC	CASSVDFRAHQETQYF
NA	TRBD2	TRBV19	TRBJ2-7	TGTGCCAGTAGTAATGGAGCGGGAACCGAGCAGTACTTC	CASSNGAGTEQYF